The 27 T cell receptor beta chains in this list originate from one sample, sequenced in a study of blood T cells in healthy people across ages (dated by TCRdb to about 2015). Receptor amplification or capture employed 5' RACE. Reads for this sample came from an Illumina HiSeq 2500. A second PCR of roughly 7 to 12 cycles was performed with a sample-barcoded 5' primer and a J-beta primer mix. TCRdb reran the public reads through fastp at Q25 and MiXCR, keeping productive beta chains. Merged by CDR3 protein, the rows form single entries marked with the most common genes and DNA. Counted in this sample were almost 800,000 distinct CDR3 sequences; roughly 64% of them appeared once. Approximately 21% of the sample goes to the ten largest clones. The specimen was blood. The receptors stem from a man aged 30-40 years in good health.

The chain couples TRBV30 to TRBJ2-4; 7 bases fit TRBD1. Germline trimming cut 0 bases from V and 0 bases from J; bases unmatched to any gene: 2. The CDR3 runs 15 residues. Germline-derived CDR1 and CDR2 are GTSNPN and SVGIG (reference sequence). This CDR3 is CAWSVDRVAKNIQYF. The CDR3 nucleotides read TGTGCCTGGAGTGTAGACAGGGTAGCCAAAAACATTCAGTACTTC.

The table lists this clonotype with a few counts. V usage is TRBV4-3 and J usage is TRBJ2-7; D is possibly TRBD1 or TRBD2 (6 bases each). Trimming shortened V by 1 base and J by 7 bases, and 11 bases separated the two germline ends. Per the germline V gene, CDR1 is LGHNA and CDR2 is YSLEER. The CDR3 sequence is 13 residues long. The CDR3 DNA is TGCGCCAGCAGCCAAGGACAGGCGGGGGAGCAGTACTTC. It yields the protein CASSQGQAGEQYF.

This chain connects TRBV4-3 to TRBJ1-6; TRBD1 is a possible D gene (5 bases). CDR1 and CDR2 from the germline V gene are LGHNA and YSLEER. V was clipped by 8 bases and J by 8 bases, with 16 bases between them. This CDR3 spans 14 amino acids. The CDR3 DNA reads as TGCGCCAGCGCCCAAAAAACAGGTTATTCACCCCTCCACTTT. Residues: CASAQKTGYSPLHF.

The gene calls are TRBV20-1 and TRBJ2-7; D possibly corresponds to TRBD2 (6 bases). CDR3 length equals 14 residues. Looked up from germline, CDR1 is DFQATT and CDR2 is SNEGSKA (reference sequence). Trimming took 0 bases from V and 3 from J, leaving 12 bases between them. The CDR3 nucleotides are TGCAGTGCTAGAGAGAGAGCGGGTCGCTACGAGCAGTACTTC. Its protein product is CSARERAGRYEQYF.

This rearrangement joins TRBV5-1 to TRBJ2-3; D is uncertain. Germline CDR1 is SGHRS and CDR2 is YFSETQ. The CDR3 consists of 14 residues. V lost 4 bases to trimming and J lost 3 bases, with 12 bases between them. In DNA, the CDR3 is TGCGCCAGCAGCCTGCTGACCGATACAGATACGCAGTATTTT. Protein product: CASSLLTDTDTQYF.

The V gene is TRBV10-3, the J gene TRBJ1-1, with D perhaps TRBD1 (6 bases). The CDR3 has 17 residues. Trimming removed 4 bases from V and 5 bases from J, with 23 bases in between. Germline loops: CDR1 ENHRY, CDR2 SYGVKD. CDR3 DNA: TGTGCCATCAGTGGATTATGGGGGGCGAAAAGTGAGACTGAAGCTTTCTTT. Translated, it gives CAISGLWGAKSETEAFF.

The chain carries TRBV10-3 and TRBJ2-1; 13 bases agree with TRBD2. The CDR3 length is 19 residues. V shed 4 bases, J shed 1 base, and the junction held 10 bases outside the gene matches. The germline gives CDR1 ENHRY, CDR2 SYGVKD. In DNA form, the CDR3 reads TGTGCCATCAGTGGGGGAGGGACTAGCGGGGTTTTGTCCTACAATGAGCAGTTCTTC. Protein sequence: CAISGGGTSGVLSYNEQFF.

The chain combines TRBV12-3 or TRBV12-4 with TRBJ2-7; 9 bases fit TRBD2. TRBJ2-5 explains the end of the DNA better; the J call may be wrong. This CDR3 is built from 14 residues. DNA for the CDR3: TGTGCCAGCAGCCCGGGACTAGCTGATGAGACCCAGTACTTC. Its translation is CASSPGLADETQYF.

This clonotype has just one count. The chain carries TRBV13 and TRBJ1-2, with 7 bases lining up with TRBD1. There are 16 residues in the CDR3. The ends lost 2 bases at V and 2 bases at J; junction bases unmatched: 8. Per the germline V gene, CDR1 is PRHDT and CDR2 is FYEKMQ (reference sequence). Here the CDR3 DNA reads TGTGCCAGCAGCTTAAGGCCGGGGACAGTCAACTATGGCTACACCTTC. Amino acids: CASSLRPGTVNYGYTF. Full variable domain (missing parts from reference TRBV13 and TRBJ1-2): AAGVIQSPRHLIKEKRETATLKCYPIPRHDTVYWYQQGPGQDPQFLISFYEKMQSDKGSIPDRFSAQQFSDYHSELNMSSLELGDSALYFCASSLRPGTVNYGYTFGSGTRLTVV.

This chain joins TRBV20-1 and TRBJ2-3; TRBD2 is a possible D gene (5 bases). CDR3 length: 15 amino acids. V gave up 3 bases and J gave up 9 bases, with 22 bases separating them. Germline V gene lookup returns CDR1 DFQATT and CDR2 SNEGSKA (reference sequence). CDR3 sequence (DNA): TGCAGTGCTAGCAAGGGCGGGCCCTCGTCCGGCACGCAGTATTTT. Encoded protein: CSASKGGPSSGTQYF.

This clonotype appeared a few times. The V and J genes are TRBV6-2 or TRBV6-3 and TRBJ2-5; 8 positions match TRBD2. This CDR3 region has 15 residues. V was pared by 0 bases and J by 5 bases, with 5 bases of the junction left unmatched. Germline V gene sequence: CDR1 MNHEY, CDR2 SVGEGT. The CDR3 loop is CASSYSSGVSETQYF. The CDR3 bases are TGTGCCAGCAGTTACTCTAGCGGGGTATCGGAGACCCAGTACTTC.

The chain carries TRBV7-2 and TRBJ1-1; D may be TRBD1 (5 bases). The CDR3 consists of 14 residues. Trimming took 1 base from V and 9 from J, leaving 15 bases between them. Germline CDR1 is SGHTA and CDR2 is FQGNSA. This CDR3 reads CASSLEGGTFQAFF. The CDR3 DNA follows: TGTGCCAGCAGCTTAGAAGGCGGGACGTTTCAAGCTTTCTTT.

The rearrangement links TRBV20-1 to TRBJ2-7; D gene ambiguous. Germline V gene sequence: CDR1 DFQATT, CDR2 SNEGSKA (reference sequence). The CDR3 has 11 residues. V was trimmed by 6 bases and J by 2 bases, leaving 8 bases between them. CDR3 coding DNA: TGCAGTGCCGTAACTACCTACGAGCAGTACTTC. Translation gives CSAVTTYEQYF.

The chain links TRBV6-2 or TRBV6-3 to TRBJ2-3; TRBD2 matches 14 bases. Germline V gene data show CDR1 as MNHEY and CDR2 as SVGEGT. This CDR3 has 19 amino acids. Trimming cost V 6 bases and J 2 bases; bases outside gene matches: 13. The DNA for the CDR3 is TGTGCCAGCAGCCTCCGACTAGCGGGAGGGCCGGGTGACACAGATACGCAGTATTTT. The encoded protein is CASSLRLAGGPGDTDTQYF.

The chain combines TRBV27 with TRBJ2-1; D unclear. Germline CDR1 reads MNHEY; CDR2 reads SMNVEV (reference sequence). The CDR3 loop spans 15 amino acids. Trimming removed 6 bases at V and 6 bases at J, with 18 bases between. CDR3 bases: TGTGCCAGCAGAACAAAACCATTTTGGGCCAATGAGCAGTTCTTC. It translates to CASRTKPFWANEQFF.

This chain uses TRBV15 with TRBJ1-5, with TRBD1 matching 7 bases. Germline CDR1 is LNHNV and CDR2 is YYDKDF (reference sequence). Trimming at V came to 0 bases and at J to 3 bases, leaving 5 bases not matched to a gene. The CDR3 has 16 amino acids. CDR3 sequence reads: CATSREPGQINQPQHF. In nucleotides, the CDR3 is TGTGCCACCAGCAGAGAGCCGGGACAGATCAATCAGCCCCAGCATTTT.

There are a few counts of this clonotype. V is TRBV12-3 or TRBV12-4 and J is TRBJ2-5; a possible D gene is TRBD1 (5 bases). Matching the DNA end better, TRBJ2-7 makes the J call doubtful. The length of the CDR3 is 13 residues. CDR3 nucleotides: TGTGCCAGCACTCCAGGGAAGGCACGCGAGCAGTACTTC. Residues: CASTPGKAREQYF.

The CDR3 DNA follows: TGTGCCAGCAGCTTAGCCCGGGGGAGCGGGGGAAGCACAGATACGCAGTATTTT. This encodes CASSLARGSGGSTDTQYF. The chain combines TRBV7-2 with TRBJ2-3; 8 bases are a match to TRBD2. Germline loops: CDR1 SGHTA, CDR2 FQGNSA. V shed 0 bases, J shed 0 bases, and the junction held 8 bases outside the gene matches. This CDR3 is built from 18 residues.

The genes are TRBV7-9 and TRBJ1-1; the D is unclear. V lost 3 bases and J 8 bases, leaving 13 bases between the germline ends. CDR3 length: 13 amino acids. CDR1 and CDR2 (germline): SEHNR, FQNEAQ (reference sequence). CDR3 residues: CASSFPGKREAFF. The CDR3 DNA reads TGTGCCAGCAGCTTCCCAGGTAAACGAGAAGCTTTCTTT. The full variable domain, completed using reference TRBV7-9 and TRBJ1-1, is DTGVSQNPRHKITKRGQNVTFRCDPISEHNRLYWYRQTLGQGPEFLTYFQNEAQLEKSRLLSDRFSAERPKGSFSTLEIQRTEQGDSAMYLCASSFPGKREAFFGQGTRLTVV.

This sequence joins TRBV5-1 and TRBJ2-3; D is undetermined. This CDR3 region has 15 residues. The germline V gene has CDR1 SGHRS and CDR2 YFSETQ. The ends were cut back, 0 bases at V and 2 bases at J, with 10 bases in the middle. The CDR3 loop reads CASSLDSATTDTQYF. CDR3 DNA: TGCGCCAGCAGCTTGGACTCTGCGACCACAGATACGCAGTATTTT.

J is TRBJ2-3 and V is TRBV7-6, with no clear D. The CDR3 is 13 amino acids. The germline gives CDR1 SGHVS, CDR2 FNYEAQ. V was cut by 2 bases and J by 6 bases, with 9 bases left in between. The CDR3 nucleotides are TGTGCCAGCAGCTTAAGGACCAGCGATACGCAGTATTTT. It yields the protein CASSLRTSDTQYF.

The genes are TRBV5-1 and TRBJ2-4; D may be TRBD2 (5 bases). The end of the DNA aligns better with TRBJ2-7, so the J call may be wrong. The CDR3 consists of 14 residues. Germline V gene lookup returns CDR1 SGHRS and CDR2 YFSETQ. The CDR3 nucleotides read TGCGCCAGCAGAATTATAGAGGGATCCGACGAGCAGTACTTC. It is translated as CASRIIEGSDEQYF.

This clonotype has more than one count but fewer than ten. The CDR3: CASSYSTDRSNEQYF. CDR3 nucleotide sequence: TGTGCCAGCAGTTACTCGACCGACAGGTCCAACGAGCAGTACTTC. V usage is TRBV6-5 and J usage is TRBJ2-7; TRBD1 might be the D (6 bases). V lost 0 bases and J 5 bases, leaving 14 bases between the germline ends. This CDR3 comprises 15 residues. Germline loops: CDR1 MNHEY, CDR2 SVGAGI.

J is TRBJ1-2 and V is TRBV12-3 or TRBV12-4; possible D gene TRBD1, 6 bases. Deletions cut 4 bases from V and 8 bases from J, with 11 bases between. This CDR3 comprises 12 residues. CDR3 coding DNA: TGTGCCAGCAGTTCCGGGGGCCGAGGCTACACCTTC. This gives the protein CASSSGGRGYTF.

This chain links TRBV10-3 with TRBJ1-2; 12 bases map to TRBD1. Germline values: CDR1 ENHRY, CDR2 SYGVKD. V lost 6 bases to trimming and J lost 6 bases; unmatched junction nucleotides: 26. CDR3 length: 21 amino acids. CDR3 loop: CAIRAGTGGAVGPLLVDGYTF. The CDR3 DNA reads as TGTGCCATCAGAGCCGGGACAGGGGGCGCGGTGGGTCCACTTCTTGTGGATGGCTACACCTTC.

This chain joins TRBV4-3 and TRBJ2-1, with 8 bases lining up with TRBD1. Germline V gives CDR1 LGHNA, CDR2 YSLEER. The CDR3 has 17 amino acids. The ends lost 1 base at V and 4 bases at J; junction bases unmatched: 9. For the CDR3, the DNA is TGCGCCAGCAGCCAAGGCATTCGGGACAGGCTTTACAATGAGCAGTTCTTC. It yields the protein CASSQGIRDRLYNEQFF.

The chain is built from TRBV29-1 and TRBJ2-7; D remains unclear. The CDR3 extends over 13 amino acids. The germline V gene encodes CDR1 SQVTM and CDR2 ANQGSEA. Between the trimmed V and J ends, which lost 2 bases and 3 bases, there was a span of 11 bases. The CDR3 spells CSVENSLSYEQYF. In nucleotides, the CDR3 is TGCAGCGTTGAAAACAGCCTTAGCTACGAGCAGTACTTC.